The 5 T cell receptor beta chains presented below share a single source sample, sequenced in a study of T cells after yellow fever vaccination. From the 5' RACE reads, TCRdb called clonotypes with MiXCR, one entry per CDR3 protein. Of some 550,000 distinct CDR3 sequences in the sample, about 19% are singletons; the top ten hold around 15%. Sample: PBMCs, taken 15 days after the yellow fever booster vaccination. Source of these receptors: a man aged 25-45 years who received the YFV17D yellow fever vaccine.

The CDR3, as DNA: TGCAGTGCTAGGGGACTAGCGGGAGGAATTGAATACAATGAGCAGTTCTTC. Translated: CSARGLAGGIEYNEQFF. The chain has TRBV20-1 and TRBJ2-1; 15 bases align to TRBD2. The V gene end was trimmed by 3 bases and the J gene end by 4 bases; junction bases not matched to a gene: 7. Germline loops: CDR1 DFQATT, CDR2 SNEGSKA (reference sequence). CDR3 size: 17 residues.

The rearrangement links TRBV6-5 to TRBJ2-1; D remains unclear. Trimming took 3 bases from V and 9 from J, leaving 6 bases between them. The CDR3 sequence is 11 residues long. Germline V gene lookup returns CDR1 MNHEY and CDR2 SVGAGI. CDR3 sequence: CASSYKGEQFF. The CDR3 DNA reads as TGTGCCAGCAGTTATAAGGGTGAGCAGTTCTTC.

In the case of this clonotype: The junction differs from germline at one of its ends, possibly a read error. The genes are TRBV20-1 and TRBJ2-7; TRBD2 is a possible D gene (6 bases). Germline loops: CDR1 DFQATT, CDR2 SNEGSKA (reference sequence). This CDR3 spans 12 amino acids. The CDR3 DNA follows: TGCAGTGCTCGGGAGAGGGGTGACGAGGAGTACTTC. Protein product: CSARERGDEEYF.

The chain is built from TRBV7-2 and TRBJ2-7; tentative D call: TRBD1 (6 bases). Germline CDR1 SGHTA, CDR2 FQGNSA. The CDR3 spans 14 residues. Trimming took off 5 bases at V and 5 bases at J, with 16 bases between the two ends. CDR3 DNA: TGTGCCAGCAGCATTCAGGGGAGCCGGAACGAGCAGTACTTC. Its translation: CASSIQGSRNEQYF.

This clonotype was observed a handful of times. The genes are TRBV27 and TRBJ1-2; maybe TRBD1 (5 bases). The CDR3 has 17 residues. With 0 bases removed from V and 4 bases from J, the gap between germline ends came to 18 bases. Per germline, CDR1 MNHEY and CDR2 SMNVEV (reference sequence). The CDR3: CASSLSIVPGPGYGYTF. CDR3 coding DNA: TGTGCCAGCAGTTTATCTATAGTCCCGGGACCTGGCTATGGCTACACCTTC.